Listed below are T cell receptor beta chains from one sample, sequenced in a study of Graves' ophthalmopathy and Graves' hyperthyroidism. Each CDR3 protein is one row after TCRdb ran MiXCR on the multiplex PCR reads. Of about 400,000 distinct CDR3 sequences listed, around a fifth are singletons. The sequenced material came from peripheral blood. Receptor source: a woman younger than 30 with stable Graves' hyperthyroidism. Each CDR3 is given with its conserved first and last residue. The D gene is left open where the match is weak. Size is omitted from some rows. Given values are once, few, many or a class for expanded clones.

cdr3_nt cdr3_aa d_call clone_size j_call v_call
TGTGCCAGTAGTATAGATCGTCGTGGGGAGCAGTACTTC CASSIDRRGEQYF - many TRBJ2-7 TRBV19
TGTGCCAGCAGGACTTTCACGACTAGCGGCTACGAGCAGTACTTC CASRTFTTSGYEQYF TRBD2 many TRBJ2-7 TRBV27
TGCAGTGCCCCAACCGGGACAGGGCGGAATTCACCCCTCCACTTT CSAPTGTGRNSPLHF TRBD1 once TRBJ1-6 TRBV20-1
TGTGCCAGCAGTGAATACCTGCTAGCGGGAGATCCACCGACCTACGAGCAGTACTTC CASSEYLLAGDPPTYEQYF TRBD2 many TRBJ2-7 TRBV6-1
TGTGCCAGCAGTAACCCCTCTCCGAAGCTGTTTTTT CASSNPSPKLFF - - TRBJ2-2 TRBV6-2/TRBV6-3
TGTGCCAGCAGTTCCGCGGCCACCAAGCGGGAGCAGTACTTC CASSSAATKREQYF - - TRBJ2-7 TRBV28
TGCAGTGCTAGGCGGGACAGGGGATTGCATCAGCCCCAGCATTTT CSARRDRGLHQPQHF TRBD1 - TRBJ1-5 TRBV20-1
TGTGCCAGTAGTGCCCGGCGGGGGGCCAGCAATCAGCCCCAGCATTTT CASSARRGASNQPQHF - many TRBJ1-5 TRBV19
TGTGCTAGTGGATCTGGGGGGGGGGAGACCCAGTACTTC CASGSGGGETQYF TRBD2 many TRBJ2-5 TRBV12-5
TGTGCCAGCTCACCACCGGGGGACGGTTATCAGCCCCAGCATTTT CASSPPGDGYQPQHF - - TRBJ1-5 TRBV18
TGTGCCAGCAGCCAATTATCAGGCGGGGAGCTGTTTTTT CASSQLSGGELFF - many TRBJ2-2 TRBV6-4
TGTGCCAGCACCTTAGACAGGGGGCGGACTGAAGCTTTCTTT CASTLDRGRTEAFF TRBD1 many TRBJ1-1 TRBV28
TGTGCCAGCAGCGAGCCAGGGAGAGTCACTGAAGCTTTCTTT CASSEPGRVTEAFF - many TRBJ1-1 TRBV7-8
TGCGCCAGCAGTGCCCCGGGACTTCCATCGAACACCGGGGAGCTGTTTTTT CASSAPGLPSNTGELFF - many TRBJ2-2 TRBV10-2
TGTGCCAGCAATCCCCCGGGGGGGCCGGAGACCCAGTACTTC CASNPPGGPETQYF TRBD2 - TRBJ2-5 TRBV2
TGTGCCAGCAGATCCTGGACAGGAGAGACCCAGTACTTC CASRSWTGETQYF TRBD1 many TRBJ2-5 TRBV27
TGTGCCAGCAGTTACTCGCTTTCCACCGGGGAGCTGTTTTTT CASSYSLSTGELFF - - TRBJ2-2 TRBV28
TGCAGTGCCCCCGAGTGGGCGGTTAACTATGGCTACACCTTC CSAPEWAVNYGYTF - many TRBJ1-2 TRBV20-1
TGCAGTGCTGTCTACGGGCTCCGGGATACCGGGGAGCTGTTTTTT CSAVYGLRDTGELFF - - TRBJ2-2 TRBV20-1
TGTGCCAGCTCAAGGATAACCACCTATGGCTACACCTTC CASSRITTYGYTF - many TRBJ1-2 TRBV18
TGTGCCAGCAGTTACCCCGGGACGGTTACTAACTATGGCTACACCTTC CASSYPGTVTNYGYTF - few TRBJ1-2 TRBV6-5
TGTGCCAGCAGCCAAGTAGCGGGAGACCACTACGAGCAGTACTTC CASSQVAGDHYEQYF TRBD2 few TRBJ2-7 TRBV4-2
TGTGCCAGCAGCCAAGATCGAGCGGGAGGGTCTGAGACCCAGTACTTC CASSQDRAGGSETQYF TRBD2 many TRBJ2-5 TRBV4-2
TGTGCCAGCAGTTTATATCGCCGGGAGGGAGTGAACGAGCAGTACTTC CASSLYRREGVNEQYF TRBD2 many TRBJ2-7 TRBV28